Following are 21 T cell receptor beta chains from one sample sequenced in a study of blood T cell repertoires in COVID-19. The method was immunoSEQ multiplex PCR; TCRdb's version includes in-frame clones alone and lacks a portion of them. The profile shows 180,000 or so clones, 70% to 80% of them singletons. Sequenced sample: PBMCs or T cells enriched from blood (not recorded which). Every receptor here comes from a man in his sixties who had been exposed to COVID-19.

The rearrangement uses TRBV2 and TRBJ2-3; 8 bases map to TRBD2. J was trimmed by 3 bases and V by 3 bases; bases with no gene match: 5. Per the germline V gene, CDR1 is SNHLY and CDR2 is FYNNEI. CDR3 length: 15 residues. CDR3: CASSDGGRITDTQYF. CDR3 in DNA: TGTGCCAGCAGTGATGGCGGGAGGATAACAGATACGCAGTATTTT. Together with reference TRBV2 and TRBJ2-3, the CDR3 gives the full variable domain: EPEVTQTPSHQVTQMGQEVILRCVPISNHLYFYWYRQILGQKVEFLVSFYNNEISEKSEIFDDQFSVERPDGSNFTLKIRSTKLEDSAMYFCASSDGGRITDTQYFGPGTRLTVL.

This clone was seen a few times. The J gene is TRBJ2-7, the V gene TRBV10-3, with TRBD1 as a possible D gene (5 bases). The CDR3 is 14 amino acids. In germline, CDR1 is ENHRY, CDR2 SYGVKD. Trimming removed 2 bases at V and 0 bases at J, with 8 bases between. As DNA, the CDR3 is TGTGCCATCAGTGAGGCCAGGGCCTCCTACGAGCAGTACTTC. Protein: CAISEARASYEQYF.

The table lists this clone with a few counts. The V and J genes are TRBV29-1 and TRBJ1-1, with a weak D call TRBD1 (6 bases). CDR3 size: 13 residues. The V and J ends lost 6 bases and 5 bases respectively, with 16 bases between them. Germline V gene lookup returns CDR1 SQVTM and CDR2 ANQGSEA. As DNA, the CDR3 is TGCAGCGTGGGTACAGGGTGGGCGACTGAAGCTTTCTTT. This encodes CSVGTGWATEAFF.

V usage is TRBV28 and J usage is TRBJ2-3; the D is unclear. CDR1 MDHEN and CDR2 SYDVKM come from the germline V gene. The CDR3 is 12 residues long. Trimming left V 7 bases short and J 4 bases short, with 9 bases between. CDR3 DNA: TGTGCCAGCACCAACGAGGCAGATACGCAGTATTTT. Amino acid sequence: CASTNEADTQYF.

The chain joins TRBV19 to TRBJ1-1; 7 bases agree with TRBD1. This CDR3 contains 14 residues. CDR1 LNHDA and CDR2 SQIVND come from the germline V gene (reference sequence). Trimming removed 8 bases from V and 0 bases from J; junction bases left unmatched: 6. In DNA, the CDR3 is TGTGCCAGTGGCGAGGGGGCCATGAACACTGAAGCTTTCTTT. Residues: CASGEGAMNTEAFF.

There are a few counts of this clone. This chain connects TRBV6-4 to TRBJ2-3; 7 nucleotides line up with TRBD2. The germline CDR1 and CDR2 sequences are MRHNA and SNTAGT. J was trimmed by 6 bases and V by 4 bases; bases with no gene match: 13. The CDR3 length is 16 residues. The CDR3 loop is CASSVQGGRGLDTQYF. DNA for the CDR3: TGTGCCAGCAGTGTGCAGGGCGGGAGAGGGTTGGATACGCAGTATTTT.

The chain has TRBV24-1 and TRBJ2-1, with TRBD2 matching 10 bases. The CDR3 spans 17 residues. V was clipped by 3 bases and J by 5 bases; unmatched bases: 9. Germline V gene data show CDR1 as KGHDR and CDR2 as SFDVKD. CDR3 amino acids: CATSDHPGLARNNEQFF. The CDR3 DNA follows: TGTGCCACCAGTGATCATCCGGGACTAGCGCGTAACAATGAGCAGTTCTTC.

V is TRBV3-1 (or the pseudogene TRBV3-2) and J is TRBJ2-7; 10 nucleotides agree with TRBD2. The CDR3 spans 15 residues. Germline loops: CDR1 LGHDT, CDR2 YNNKEL (reference sequence). The trim removed 4 bases at V and 1 base at J, leaving 4 bases unmatched. In DNA form, the CDR3 reads TGTGCCAGCAGCCGAGGACTAGCGGAGTCCTACGAGCAGTACTTC. This codes for CASSRGLAESYEQYF.

This clone appeared once. V and J are TRBV12-3 or TRBV12-4 and TRBJ1-1; D may be TRBD1 (5 bases). CDR3 length: 12 residues. Trimming took off 3 bases at V and 11 bases at J, with 13 bases between the two ends. The CDR3, as DNA: TGTGCCAGCAGTTTCGGGGGGGTAGAGGCTTTCTTT. It is translated as CASSFGGVEAFF.

The chain joins TRBV18 to TRBJ2-3, with TRBD2 matching 7 bases. Germline V lookup: CDR1 KGHSH, CDR2 LQKENI. This CDR3 spans 17 amino acids. The V and J ends lost 3 bases and 0 bases, in that order; junction bases with no gene match: 9. CDR3 region: CASSPQAGTISTDTQYF. In DNA form, the CDR3 reads TGTGCCAGCTCACCGCAAGCGGGAACCATTAGCACAGATACGCAGTATTTT.

The chain joins TRBV6-1 to TRBJ1-5; D gene ambiguous. Trimming left V 0 bases short and J 3 bases short, with 12 bases between. This CDR3 has 16 amino acids. CDR1 MNHNS and CDR2 SASEGT come from the germline V gene. As DNA, the CDR3 is TGTGCCAGCAGTGAAGCGGAGCAGAGAGTCAATCAGCCCCAGCATTTT. Translation gives CASSEAEQRVNQPQHF.

This clone was seen only a few times. The J gene is TRBJ1-6, the V gene TRBV3-1 (or the pseudogene TRBV3-2); no clear D. This CDR3 contains 12 residues. V lost 1 base, J lost 16 bases, and 11 bases lay in between. Germline lookup yields CDR1 LGHDT and CDR2 YNNKEL (reference sequence). Here the CDR3 reads CASSQGGFQLHF. In DNA, the CDR3 is TGTGCCAGCAGCCAAGGAGGGTTCCAACTCCACTTT.

This chain joins TRBV6-6 and TRBJ2-7; 8 bases map to TRBD1. The germline V gene encodes CDR1 MNHNY and CDR2 SVGAGI (reference sequence). Trimming cost V 5 bases and J 1 base; bases outside gene matches: 19. This CDR3 region has 19 residues. CDR3 protein: CASSLSSISTGTGSYEQYF. The DNA of the CDR3 is TGTGCCAGCAGTCTCTCGTCCATATCCACCGGGACAGGATCCTACGAGCAGTACTTC.

This clone was found once. The chain couples TRBV5-1 to TRBJ2-5, with D possibly TRBD1 on 6 matching bases. This CDR3 contains 17 residues. The V gene lost 1 base and the J gene lost 5 bases, with 21 bases spanning the gap. Germline V gene lookup returns CDR1 SGHRS and CDR2 YFSETQ. The CDR3, as DNA: TGCGCCAGCAGCTTGATCCCCCGACAGGATTTGGGGGAGACCCAGTACTTC. The encoded protein is CASSLIPRQDLGETQYF. Using reference TRBV5-1 and TRBJ2-5 for the parts outside the CDR3, the full variable domain is KAGVTQTPRYLIKTRGQQVTLSCSPISGHRSVSWYQQTPGQGLQFLFEYFSETQRNKGNFPGRFSGRQFSNSRSEMNVSTLELGDSALYLCASSLIPRQDLGETQYFGPGTRLLVL.

This clone appeared a single time. The V call is TRBV27, the J call TRBJ2-2; 7 bases map to TRBD1. Germline loops: CDR1 MNHEY, CDR2 SMNVEV (reference sequence). The CDR3 has 15 residues. J gave up 1 base and V 6 bases, and 5 bases lay outside the gene matches. CDR3 sequence (DNA): TGTGCCAGCAGGACGACAGGGTTGAACACCGGGGAGCTGTTTTTT. Residues: CASRTTGLNTGELFF.

The V call is TRBV9, the J call TRBJ2-1, with D possibly matching TRBD2 (5 bases). With 4 bases removed from V and 2 bases from J, the gap between germline ends came to 10 bases. Germline assignment: CDR1 SGDLS and CDR2 YYNGEE. The CDR3 is made up of 14 amino acids. This CDR3 reads CASSPGGTYNEQFF. CDR3 nucleotide sequence: TGTGCCAGCAGCCCAGGAGGCACCTACAATGAGCAGTTCTTC.

The rearrangement joins TRBV9 to TRBJ1-3; possible D gene TRBD1, 5 bases. V gave up 1 base and J gave up 1 base, with 9 bases separating them. The CDR3 is made up of 15 amino acids. Germline V lookup: CDR1 SGDLS, CDR2 YYNGEE. In DNA form, the CDR3 reads TGTGCCAGCAGCGTAACGTCAGGGTCTGGAAACACCATATATTTT. Amino acid sequence: CASSVTSGSGNTIYF.

V is TRBV28 and J is TRBJ2-5, with D possibly TRBD2 on 5 matching bases. Germline V gene sequence: CDR1 MDHEN, CDR2 SYDVKM. The CDR3 runs 15 residues. V lost 6 bases, J lost 0 bases, and 14 bases lay in between. For the CDR3, the DNA is TGTGCCAGCAGGTTGCCAGCGGAGCACCAAGAGACCCAGTACTTC. Translated, it gives CASRLPAEHQETQYF.

This clone was seen a handful of times. The J gene is TRBJ2-1, the V gene TRBV3-1 (or the pseudogene TRBV3-2); no clear D gene. V was pared by 1 base and J by 5 bases, with 9 bases between. This CDR3 spans 14 amino acids. CDR1 and CDR2 from the germline V gene are LGHDT and YNNKEL (reference sequence). The CDR3 loop is CASSQVAPHNEQFF. DNA of the CDR3: TGTGCCAGCAGCCAAGTTGCGCCCCACAATGAGCAGTTCTTC.

The J gene is TRBJ2-7, the V gene TRBV21-1; whether TRBD2, the table's D call, matches the DNA was not checked. TRBV21-1 is an annotated pseudogene. This CDR3 comprises 19 residues. The DNA for the CDR3 is TGTGCCAGCCCAAAACGACCGGGACTAGCGGGAGGGCCTAGCTACGAGCAGTACTTC. Its protein is CASPKRPGLAGGPSYEQYF.

The rearrangement links TRBV18 to TRBJ2-2; D ambiguous. The CDR3 is 14 amino acids. CDR1 is KGHSH, CDR2 LQKENI, per germline. V was clipped by 3 bases and J by 8 bases, with 13 bases between them. The CDR3 region is CASSPTGVLGELFF. CDR3 DNA: TGTGCCAGCTCACCGACTGGAGTATTAGGGGAGCTGTTTTTT.